The clone carrying this T cell receptor beta chain was seen repeatedly, ten times or more. This entry is derived from a study of lung T cells in sarcoidosis with Löfgren's syndrome. The germline V and J ends were trimmed by 1 base and 3 bases, with 10 bases remaining between them. This CDR3 region has 16 residues. From germline, CDR1 is MNHNY and CDR2 SVGAGI (reference sequence). TCRdb re-analysed the reads in MiXCR, keeping a single row per CDR3 protein. The sample has more than 8,500 distinct CDR3 sequences, just under 20% seen once; the top ten hold approximately 7%. The sequenced sample was CD4+ T cells from bronchoalveolar lavage. The receptor's source is a human donor with sarcoidosis (Löfgren's syndrome or another form), or a control subject (not recorded which). This chain links TRBV6-6 with TRBJ2-6; possible D gene TRBD1, 5 bases. The CDR3 reads CASSYLGVGGANVLTF. The CDR3 region has the DNA TGTGCCAGCAGTTACTTAGGGGTCGGTGGGGCCAACGTCCTGACTTTC.